Listed here are 9 T cell receptor beta chains from one sample, sequenced in a study of T cell responses to AZD1222 COVID-19 vaccine. The repertoire was sequenced with immunoSEQ multiplex PCR; TCRdb's copy has only in-frame clones and lacks some. The sample yields around 150,000 clones, around 94% seen once. The sample consisted of peripheral blood, taken on day 0 of AZD1222 vaccination. These TCRs come from an adult in good health.

V usage is TRBV30 and J usage is TRBJ2-3; D is perhaps TRBD1 or TRBD2 (5 bases each). Germline V gives CDR1 GTSNPN, CDR2 SVGIG (reference sequence). V was cut by 4 bases and J by 3 bases, with 17 bases left in between. This CDR3 contains 15 residues. DNA for the CDR3: TGTGCCTGGACCCTCGGGGCAGGAGAGACAGATACGCAGTATTTT. The encoded protein is CAWTLGAGETDTQYF.

The rearrangement uses TRBV4-2 and TRBJ1-1; D remains ambiguous. The CDR3 covers 13 residues. Germline CDR1 and CDR2: LGHNA and YNFKEQ. Trimming shortened V by 0 bases and J by 7 bases, and 9 bases separated the two germline ends. DNA of the CDR3: TGTGCCAGCAGCCAAGAACGGAAAGGTGAAGCTTTCTTT. Encoded protein: CASSQERKGEAFF.

J is TRBJ1-1 and V is TRBV27, with 7 bases fitting TRBD1. This CDR3 has 12 residues. The V segment lost 6 bases and the J segment 8 bases; nucleotides outside the gene matches: 6. Germline loops: CDR1 MNHEY, CDR2 SMNVEV (reference sequence). The DNA for the CDR3 is TGTGCCAGCAGCCGACGGACAGGCGAAGCTTTCTTT. Its translation: CASSRRTGEAFF.

This chain joins TRBV19 and TRBJ1-2; D is ambiguous. Germline V gene data show CDR1 as LNHDA and CDR2 as SQIVND (reference sequence). The CDR3 is 16 amino acids. Trimming removed 0 bases at V and 4 bases at J, with 15 bases between. The chain's CDR3 is CASSIDHARPFYGYTF. The CDR3 DNA is TGTGCCAGTAGTATAGATCATGCCAGACCTTTCTATGGCTACACCTTC.

The chain links TRBV12-5 to TRBJ2-5, with D unresolved. The CDR3 extends over 15 amino acids. Germline V gene data show CDR1 as LGHNT and CDR2 as FRNRAP. V was shortened by 6 bases and J by 2 bases, with 16 bases between the two germline ends. CDR3: CASGPGRIVQETQYF. In DNA form, the CDR3 reads TGTGCTAGTGGCCCTGGACGGATAGTTCAAGAGACCCAGTACTTC.

The rearrangement uses TRBV9 and TRBJ1-6; 8 nucleotides match TRBD1. Germline V gene data show CDR1 as SGDLS and CDR2 as YYNGEE. V shed 5 bases, J shed 5 bases, and the junction held 9 bases outside the gene matches. This CDR3 is built from 16 residues. In DNA, the CDR3 is TGTGCCAGCAGTCCAGACAGGGGAAGTAATAATTCACCCCTCCACTTT. Amino acid sequence: CASSPDRGSNNSPLHF.

The sample holds one count of this clone. The chain joins TRBV9 to TRBJ1-1; the D is unclear. Trimming left V 6 bases short and J 0 bases short, with 9 bases between. The CDR3 totals 13 residues. From germline, CDR1 is SGDLS and CDR2 YYNGEE. CDR3 sequence: CASKRALNTEAFF. Here the CDR3 DNA reads TGTGCCAGCAAAAGGGCCTTGAACACTGAAGCTTTCTTT.

This sequence joins TRBV7-3 and TRBJ1-5; D is perhaps TRBD1 (6 bases). The length of the CDR3 is 13 residues. Trimming removed 5 bases from V and 4 bases from J, with 9 bases in between. Germline assignment: CDR1 SGHTA and CDR2 FQGTGA. The CDR3 DNA follows: TGTGCCAGCAGCCTTAGGGGGAATCAGCCCCAGCATTTT. Its protein is CASSLRGNQPQHF.

This chain joins TRBV28 and TRBJ1-1, with D possibly being TRBD1 (6 bases). CDR1 MDHEN and CDR2 SYDVKM come from the germline V gene. The CDR3 extends over 16 amino acids. The germline V and J ends were trimmed by 6 bases and 7 bases, with 24 bases remaining between them. DNA for the CDR3: TGTGCCAGCAGCCCTTACCCGACGCAGGGGAGTAGTGAAGCTTTCTTT. Translated: CASSPYPTQGSSEAFF.